Listed below are T cell receptor beta chains from one sample, sequenced in a study of T cell repertoires in cytomegalovirus infection. TCRdb recomputed calls from the reads with MiXCR, one row per CDR3 protein. Seen here are some 43,000 distinct CDR3 sequences, 20% to 25% observed once, and the top ten hold 70% to 90%. These receptors lack a known antigen. The sample here was CD8+ T cells from cultured PBMCs, taken from culture after CMV antigen stimulation. Source of these receptors: a human donor in good health (CMV status not recorded). Some clones in this sample may be carry-over from other donors' samples. Each CDR3 is given with its conserved first and last residue. The order of the fields is D gene, V gene, clone size, CDR3 length, J gene, CDR3 protein, CDR3 DNA. D genes are given only for firm matches. Size values are once, few and many counts, or a class for expanded clones, and some rows have none.

>NA|TRBV6-6|NA|13|TRBJ2-5
CASSWAGRETQYF
TGTGCCAGCAGTTGGGCAGGGCGAGAGACCCAGTACTTC
>NA|TRBV6-6|few|14|TRBJ1-4
CASSYVVPGEKLFF
TGTGCCAGCAGTTACGTGGTCCCCGGTGAAAAACTGTTTTTT
>NA|TRBV7-2|few|13|TRBJ1-5
CASSLVTGGPQHF
TGTGCCAGCAGCTTAGTAACCGGGGGGCCCCAGCATTTT
>NA|TRBV5-8|NA|8|TRBJ1-5
CALQPQHF
TGTGCCCTGCAGCCCCAGCATTTT
>TRBD1|TRBV7-8|many|16|TRBJ2-7
CASSLAGTRTGAEQYF
TGTGCCAGCAGCTTAGCGGGTACCCGGACAGGGGCCGAGCAGTACTTC
>NA|TRBV27|few|14|TRBJ2-7
CASSTRGDLRGQYF
TGTGCCAGCAGTACAAGGGGTGATCTACGAGGGCAGTACTTC
>NA|TRBV7-9|few|15|TRBJ2-1
CASSLYEGPNNEQFF
TGTGCCAGCAGCTTATATGAGGGCCCAAACAATGAGCAGTTCTTC
>TRBD2|TRBV19|NA|16|TRBJ2-7
CASSYGLAGGPYEQYF
TGTGCCAGTAGTTATGGACTAGCGGGAGGACCCTACGAGCAGTACTTC
>NA|TRBV28|few|13|TRBJ1-1
CASSFGRGTEAFF
TGTGCCAGCAGTTTTGGCAGGGGCACTGAAGCTTTCTTT
>TRBD1|TRBV28|once|13|TRBJ2-1
CASFRTGGNEQSF
TGTGCCAGCTTTAGGACAGGAGGTAATGAGCAGTCCTTC
>NA|TRBV6-2/TRBV6-3|NA|11|TRBJ2-7
CASSYSVEQYF
TGTGCCAGCAGTTACTCAGTCGAGCAGTACTTC
>NA|TRBV6-2/TRBV6-3|NA|15|TRBJ1-5
CASSGLEGRNQPQHF
TGTGCCAGCAGTGGCCTGGAGGGACGGAATCAGCCCCAGCATTTT
>TRBD1|TRBV18|NA|18|TRBJ2-1
CASSPGTGEGYSYNEQFF
TGTGCCAGCTCACCCGGGACAGGGGAGGGGTATTCCTACAATGAGCAGTTCTTC
>NA|TRBV28|once|14|TRBJ2-5
CASWGKGIQETRYF
NA
>NA|TRBV7-2|NA|14|TRBJ1-2
CASSLDGSSGGYTF
TGTGCCAGCAGCCTGGACGGCTCCTCGGGGGGCTACACCTTC
>NA|TRBV5-6|NA|14|TRBJ2-1
CASSLTGDYNEQFF
TGTGCCAGCAGCTTGACAGGAGATTACAATGAGCAGTTCTTC